These T cell receptor beta chains were read from a single sample in a study of identical twins. MiXCR, run by TCRdb on the 5' RACE reads, gives a single entry per CDR3 protein. Found here are 200,000 to 250,000 distinct CDR3 sequences, roughly 7% of them singletons; the top ten hold roughly 3.7%. These data also featured in a second study, about yellow fever vaccine responses in identical twins.

Sequenced sample: memory (CD45RO+) T cells sorted from blood. The receptors come from a woman aged 18-30 years in good health. Each CDR3 is given with its conserved first and last residue. The D gene is left open where the match is weak. Part of the rows lack a size; the others show once, few, many or a class for expanded clones.

TRBJ1-6	TRBD1	NA	TRBV5-4	CASRSRQGSVDSPLHF	TGTGCCAGCAGGAGTCGACAGGGGTCCGTTGATTCACCCCTCCACTTT
TRBJ1-1	NA	NA	TRBV20-1	CSARGGTDTEAFF	TGCAGTGCTAGAGGAGGGACCGACACTGAAGCTTTCTTT
TRBJ1-5	NA	NA	TRBV10-1	CASSRGLGGPQHF	TGCGCCAGCAGCCGGGGACTTGGAGGGCCCCAGCATTTT
TRBJ2-7	NA	few	TRBV3-1	CASSQTGTEQYF	TGTGCCAGCAGCCAAACTGGTACCGAGCAGTACTTC
TRBJ2-1	NA	NA	TRBV29-1	CSEGDPPYNEQFF	TGCAGCGAGGGCGACCCGCCCTACAATGAGCAGTTCTTC
TRBJ2-1	NA	NA	TRBV7-9	CASSLEAGEQFF	TGTGCCAGCAGCTTAGAAGCGGGTGAGCAGTTCTTC
TRBJ1-5	TRBD1	many	TRBV20-1	CSAGQVNQPQHF	TGCAGTGCGGGACAGGTTAATCAGCCCCAGCATTTT
TRBJ2-1	NA	NA	TRBV20-1	CSANTQGNEQFF	TGCAGTGCTAATACCCAGGGCAATGAGCAGTTCTTC
TRBJ2-5	TRBD2	NA	TRBV5-1	CASRLGGLAGTQETQYF	TGCGCCAGCAGATTGGGGGGACTAGCGGGAACCCAAGAGACCCAGTACTTC
TRBJ2-5	NA	many	TRBV20-1	CSATLTAGGETQYF	TGCAGTGCTACCCTGACAGCCGGCGGTGAGACCCAGTACTTC
TRBJ1-1	NA	NA	TRBV5-6	CASSYETNTEAFF	TGTGCCAGCAGCTACGAGACGAACACTGAAGCTTTCTTT
TRBJ2-1	NA	few	TRBV7-9	CASRLGEVVNEQFF	TGTGCCAGCAGACTAGGGGAGGTGGTCAATGAGCAGTTCTTC
TRBJ1-1	NA	NA	TRBV19	CASRSGGLNTEAFF	TGTGCCAGTAGATCTGGGGGACTGAACACTGAAGCTTTCTTT
TRBJ2-3	TRBD2	many	TRBV6-2/TRBV6-3	CASSLSGGATDTQYF	TGTGCCAGCAGCTTATCCGGGGGGGCAACAGATACGCAGTATTTT
TRBJ1-2	TRBD1	NA	TRBV18	CASSRGTDSYGYTF	TGTGCCAGCTCACGCGGGACAGATAGCTATGGCTACACCTTC
TRBJ2-1	TRBD1	NA	TRBV3-1	CAICPVEWSRDRVFAKQFF	TGTGCCATCTGCCCTGTTGAATGGAGCCGGGACAGGGTATTTGCCAAGCAGTTCTTC
TRBJ2-3	NA	NA	TRBV5-1	CASSLAGATDTQYF	TGCGCCAGCAGCTTGGCCGGTGCCACAGATACGCAGTATTTT
TRBJ2-2	NA	few	TRBV11-3	CASSRGFTGELFF	TGTGCCAGCAGCCGAGGGTTCACCGGGGAGCTGTTTTTT
TRBJ1-2	NA	many	TRBV29-1	CSVEQVPYGYTF	TGCAGCGTTGAGCAGGTACCCTATGGCTACACCTTC
TRBJ2-3	NA	many	TRBV11-2	CASSRGDTQYF	TGTGCCAGCAGCAGGGGAGATACGCAGTATTTT
TRBJ2-5	NA	few	TRBV5-1	CASSLEGPVGETQYF	TGCGCCAGCAGCTTGGAGGGGCCCGTGGGTGAGACCCAGTACTTC
TRBJ2-2	NA	many	TRBV29-1	CSARDPGELFF	TGCAGCGCCCGGGACCCCGGGGAGCTGTTTTTT
TRBJ2-1	TRBD2	NA	TRBV6-2/TRBV6-3	CASLDRAGVYYNEQFF	TGTGCCAGCCTTGATCGAGCGGGAGTATACTACAATGAGCAGTTCTTC
TRBJ2-1	NA	NA	TRBV7-6	CASTPSSAGSYNEQFF	TGTGCCAGCACCCCCTCCTCGGCGGGCTCTTACAATGAGCAGTTCTTC
TRBJ2-5	NA	NA	TRBV4-2	CASSPTGGPQETQYF	TGTGCCAGCAGCCCAACAGGAGGTCCCCAAGAGACCCAGTACTTC